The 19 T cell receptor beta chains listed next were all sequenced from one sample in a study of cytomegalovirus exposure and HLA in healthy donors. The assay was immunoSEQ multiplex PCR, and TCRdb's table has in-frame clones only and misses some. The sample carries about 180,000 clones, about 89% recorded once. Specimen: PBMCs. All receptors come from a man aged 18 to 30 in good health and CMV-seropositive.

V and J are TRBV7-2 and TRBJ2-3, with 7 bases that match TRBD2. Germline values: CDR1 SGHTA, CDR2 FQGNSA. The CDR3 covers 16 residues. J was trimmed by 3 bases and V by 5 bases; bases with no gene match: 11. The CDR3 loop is CASSRGGGRGTDTQYF. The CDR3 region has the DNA TGTGCCAGCAGCCGGGGTGGAGGGAGGGGTACAGATACGCAGTATTTT.

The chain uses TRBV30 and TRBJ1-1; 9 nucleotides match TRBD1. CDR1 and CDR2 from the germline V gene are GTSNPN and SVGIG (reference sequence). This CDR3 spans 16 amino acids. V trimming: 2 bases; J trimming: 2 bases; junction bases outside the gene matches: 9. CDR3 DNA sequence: TGTGCCTGGAGTACGACAGGGGGAGAGTTAAACACTGAAGCTTTCTTT. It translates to CAWSTTGGELNTEAFF.

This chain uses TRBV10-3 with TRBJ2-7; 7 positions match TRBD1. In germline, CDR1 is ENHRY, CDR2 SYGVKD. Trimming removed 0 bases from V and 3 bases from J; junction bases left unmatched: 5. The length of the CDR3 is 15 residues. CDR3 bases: TGTGCCATCAGTGAGTCGAAGGGGGCGCGCTACGAGCAGTACTTC. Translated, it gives CAISESKGARYEQYF.

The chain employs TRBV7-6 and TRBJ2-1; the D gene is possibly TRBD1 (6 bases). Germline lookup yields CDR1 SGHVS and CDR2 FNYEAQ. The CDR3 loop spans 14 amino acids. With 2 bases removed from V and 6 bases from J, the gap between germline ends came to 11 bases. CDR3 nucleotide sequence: TGTGCCAGCAGCTTATCAGGGACACTCAATGAGCAGTTCTTC. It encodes CASSLSGTLNEQFF.

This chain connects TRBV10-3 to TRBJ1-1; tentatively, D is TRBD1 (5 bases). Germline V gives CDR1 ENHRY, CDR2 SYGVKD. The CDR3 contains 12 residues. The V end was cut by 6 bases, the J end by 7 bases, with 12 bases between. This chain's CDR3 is CAIRVGGGEAFF. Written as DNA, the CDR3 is TGTGCCATCAGGGTGGGGGGAGGTGAAGCTTTCTTT.

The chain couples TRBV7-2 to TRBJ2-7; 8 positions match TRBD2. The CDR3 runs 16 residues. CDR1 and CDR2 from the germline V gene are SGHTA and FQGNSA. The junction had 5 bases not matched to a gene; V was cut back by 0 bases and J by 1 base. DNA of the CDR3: TGTGCCAGCAGCTTAGCTGGTAGCGGGACTTCCTACGAGCAGTACTTC. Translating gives CASSLAGSGTSYEQYF.

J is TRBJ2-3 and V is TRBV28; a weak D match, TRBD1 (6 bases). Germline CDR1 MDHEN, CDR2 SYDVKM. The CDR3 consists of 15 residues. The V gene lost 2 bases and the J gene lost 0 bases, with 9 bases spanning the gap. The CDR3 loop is CASSLRGYSTDTQYF. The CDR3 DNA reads TGTGCCAGCAGTTTAAGGGGGTATAGCACAGATACGCAGTATTTT.

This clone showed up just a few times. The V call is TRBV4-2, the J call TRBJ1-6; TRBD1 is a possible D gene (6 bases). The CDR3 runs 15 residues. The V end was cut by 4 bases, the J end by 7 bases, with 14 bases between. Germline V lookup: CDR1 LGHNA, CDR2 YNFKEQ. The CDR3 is CASSRQGMLNSPLHF. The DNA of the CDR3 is TGTGCCAGCAGCCGCCAGGGGATGCTGAATTCACCCCTCCACTTT.

In DNA, the CDR3 is TGTGCCAGCATCGGGGGGGGGTTTGGTGGGCCCCAGCATTTT. Translated, it gives CASIGGGFGGPQHF. The rearrangement uses TRBV28 and TRBJ1-5, with a tentative D call TRBD1 (5 bases). The CDR3 loop spans 14 amino acids. V lost 7 bases and J 9 bases, leaving 19 bases between the germline ends. The germline V gene encodes CDR1 MDHEN and CDR2 SYDVKM.

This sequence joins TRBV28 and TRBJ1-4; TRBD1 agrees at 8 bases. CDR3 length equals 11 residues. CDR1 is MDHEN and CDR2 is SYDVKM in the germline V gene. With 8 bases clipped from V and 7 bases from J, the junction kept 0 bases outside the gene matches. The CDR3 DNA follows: TGTGCCAGCGGGACAGGTGAAAAACTGTTTTTT. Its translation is CASGTGEKLFF. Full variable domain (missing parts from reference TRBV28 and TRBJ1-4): DVKVTQSSRYLVKRTGEKVFLECVQDMDHENMFWYRQDPGLGLRLIYFSYDVKMKEKGDIPEGYSVSREKKERFSLILESASTNQTSMYLCASGTGEKLFFGSGTQLSVL.

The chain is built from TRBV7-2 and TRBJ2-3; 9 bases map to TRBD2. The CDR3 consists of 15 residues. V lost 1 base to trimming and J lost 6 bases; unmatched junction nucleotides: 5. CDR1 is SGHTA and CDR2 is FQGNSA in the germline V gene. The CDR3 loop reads CASSLVTSGRDTQYF. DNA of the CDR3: TGTGCCAGCAGCTTAGTCACTAGCGGGCGGGATACGCAGTATTTT.

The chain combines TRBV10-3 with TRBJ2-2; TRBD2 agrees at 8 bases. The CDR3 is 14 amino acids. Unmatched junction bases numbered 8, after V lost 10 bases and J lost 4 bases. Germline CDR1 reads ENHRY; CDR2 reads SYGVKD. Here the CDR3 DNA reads TGTGCCACCCTAGGGCGGGAGGTCACCGGGGAGCTGTTTTTT. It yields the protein CATLGREVTGELFF.

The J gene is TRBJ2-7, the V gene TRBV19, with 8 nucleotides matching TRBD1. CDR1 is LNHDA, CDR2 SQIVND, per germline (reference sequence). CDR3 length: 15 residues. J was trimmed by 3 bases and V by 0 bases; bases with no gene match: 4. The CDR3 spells CASSIDRQGIYEQYF. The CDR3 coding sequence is TGTGCCAGTAGTATAGATCGACAGGGGATCTACGAGCAGTACTTC.

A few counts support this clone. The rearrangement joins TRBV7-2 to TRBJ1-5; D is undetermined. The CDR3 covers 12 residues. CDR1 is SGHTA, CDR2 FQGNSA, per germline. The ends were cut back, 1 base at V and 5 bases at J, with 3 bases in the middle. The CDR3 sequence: CASSLGDQPQHF. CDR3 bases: TGTGCCAGCAGCTTAGGAGATCAGCCCCAGCATTTT.

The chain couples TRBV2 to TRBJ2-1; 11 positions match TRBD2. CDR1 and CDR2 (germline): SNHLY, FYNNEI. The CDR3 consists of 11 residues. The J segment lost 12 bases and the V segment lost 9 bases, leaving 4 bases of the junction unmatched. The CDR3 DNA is TGTGCCAGTCTAGCGGGAGGCGTGCAGTTCTTC. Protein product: CASLAGGVQFF.

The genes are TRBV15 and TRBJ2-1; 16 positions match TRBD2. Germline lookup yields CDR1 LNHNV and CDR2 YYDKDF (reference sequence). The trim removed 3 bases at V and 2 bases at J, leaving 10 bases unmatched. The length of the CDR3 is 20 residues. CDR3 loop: CATSSHPGLAGGKPYNEQFF. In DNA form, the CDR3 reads TGTGCCACCAGCAGCCATCCGGGACTAGCGGGAGGGAAACCCTACAATGAGCAGTTCTTC. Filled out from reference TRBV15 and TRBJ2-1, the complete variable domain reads DAMVIQNPRYQVTQFGKPVTLSCSQTLNHNVMYWYQQKSSQAPKLLFHYYDKDFNNEADTPDNFQSRRPNTSFCFLDIRSPGLGDTAMYLCATSSHPGLAGGKPYNEQFFGPGTRLTVL.

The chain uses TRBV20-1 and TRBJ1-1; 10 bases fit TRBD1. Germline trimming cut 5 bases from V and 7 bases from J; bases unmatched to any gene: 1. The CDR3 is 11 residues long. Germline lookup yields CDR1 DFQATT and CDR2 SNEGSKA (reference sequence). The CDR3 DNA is TGCAGTGCTGGGGACAGGGGTGAAGCTTTCTTT. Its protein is CSAGDRGEAFF.

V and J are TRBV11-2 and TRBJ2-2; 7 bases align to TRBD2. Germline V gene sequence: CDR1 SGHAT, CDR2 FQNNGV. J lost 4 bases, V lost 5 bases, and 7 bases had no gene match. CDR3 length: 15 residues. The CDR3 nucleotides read TGTGCCAGCAGCCTGGCGGGGGTCGGCACCGGGGAGCTGTTTTTT. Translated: CASSLAGVGTGELFF.

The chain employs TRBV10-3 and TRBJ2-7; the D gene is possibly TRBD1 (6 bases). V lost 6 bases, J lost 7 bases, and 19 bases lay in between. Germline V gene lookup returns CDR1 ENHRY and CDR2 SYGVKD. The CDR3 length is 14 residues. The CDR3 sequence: CAIRGRDTPREQYF. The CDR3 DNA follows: TGTGCCATCAGGGGACGGGACACCCCTCGGGAGCAGTACTTC.